The rows below give T cell receptor beta chains drawn from one sample of a study of early T cells in non-severe SARS-CoV-2 infection. A single record per CDR3 protein comes from TCRdb applying MiXCR to the 5' RACE reads. The sample has 55,000 to 75,000 distinct CDR3 sequences; around 9.9% are singletons. What was sequenced was whole blood. The receptors here all came from an adult who was a healthcare worker with PCR-confirmed SARS-CoV-2 infection or an uninfected control (not recorded which). Both conserved end residues are part of each CDR3. The order of the fields is CDR3 protein, CDR3 DNA, V gene, clone size, J gene, D gene. A D gene is named only where the DNA matches it firmly. Size tells how often a clone was seen (once, few, many) or the class of an expanded clone, and some rows leave it out.

CDR3: CATSPTPTTGSGRGYTF
DNA: TGTGCCACCAGTCCCACACCAACGACAGGGTCCGGGAGAGGCTACACCTTC
V: TRBV24-1
size: .
J: TRBJ1-2
D: TRBD1

CDR3: CASSESKVQETQYF
DNA: TGCGCCAGCAGTGAGTCGAAGGTTCAAGAGACCCAGTACTTC
V: TRBV10-2
size: many
J: TRBJ2-5
D: .

CDR3: CSAREEGTYSNQPQHF
DNA: TGCAGTGCCAGGGAGGAGGGTACCTATAGCAATCAGCCCCAGCATTTT
V: TRBV20-1
size: .
J: TRBJ1-5
D: .

CDR3: CASSQGSSGGWTQYF
DNA: TGTGCCAGCAGCCAAGGATCAAGCGGGGGTTGGACGCAGTATTTT
V: TRBV3-1
size: few
J: TRBJ2-3
D: TRBD2

CDR3: CASSQGGEGRMAEAFF
DNA: TGTGCCAGCAGCCAGGGGGGCGAGGGAAGGATGGCTGAAGCTTTCTTT
V: TRBV3-1
size: many
J: TRBJ1-1
D: .

CDR3: CASSLSLAGTGELFF
DNA: TGTGCCAGCAGCTTATCACTAGCGGGGACCGGGGAGCTGTTTTTT
V: TRBV7-2
size: few
J: TRBJ2-2
D: TRBD2

CDR3: CASSSPGQGSPLHF
DNA: TGTGCCAGCAGTTCACCGGGACAGGGCTCACCCCTCCACTTT
V: TRBV12-3/TRBV12-4
size: many
J: TRBJ1-6
D: TRBD1

CDR3: CSAAVGGRTGELFF
DNA: TGCAGCGCCGCCGTCGGGGGGCGCACCGGGGAGCTGTTTTTT
V: TRBV29-1
size: .
J: TRBJ2-2
D: .

CDR3: CASSPAAGQGTLLGGANVLTF
DNA: TGTGCCAGCAGCCCCGCGGCGGGGCAGGGCACCCTCCTGGGGGGGGCCAACGTCCTGACTTTC
V: TRBV7-6
size: many
J: TRBJ2-6
D: .

CDR3: CASSRPGQGVVTEAFF
DNA: TGTGCCAGTAGTAGGCCCGGACAGGGAGTGGTCACTGAAGCTTTCTTT
V: TRBV19
size: .
J: TRBJ1-1
D: TRBD1

CDR3: CASSEYRGHNEQFF
DNA: TGTGCCAGCAGTGAATACAGGGGGCACAATGAGCAGTTCTTC
V: TRBV25-1
size: many
J: TRBJ2-1
D: TRBD1

CDR3: CSATRRQGGGNEQFF
DNA: TGCAGTGCTACCCGTAGACAGGGAGGGGGGAATGAGCAGTTCTTC
V: TRBV20-1
size: few
J: TRBJ2-1
D: .

CDR3: CASSPTRAVPDTQYF
DNA: TGTGCCAGCAGCCCAACACGGGCGGTACCAGATACGCAGTATTTT
V: TRBV7-9
size: few
J: TRBJ2-3
D: .